This T cell receptor (beta chain) came from a study of blood T cell repertoires in COVID-19. Whole-study context: PBMCs, B-cell-depleted T cells, or T cells were the source of the cDNA or gDNA that made up the material.

How the authors handled the data: The assay estimated nucleated cells by amplifying reference gene primers. The method was immunoSEQ multiplex PCR; TCRdb's version includes in-frame clones alone and lacks a portion of them. V and J calls and clone size are given by that table; D and trimming were obtained from the DNA. The profile shows under 200,000 clones, around nine tenths of them singletons. Germline CDR1 is LGHNA and CDR2 is YNFKEQ. Trimming removed 10 bases from V and 5 bases from J, with 11 bases in between. This CDR3 is built from 11 residues. The sequenced material came from peripheral blood. This clonotype was obtained from a man aged 40-50 years with active or convalescent COVID-19. The chain uses TRBV4-2 and TRBJ2-5; D is undetermined. The CDR3, as DNA: TGTGCCACCGAAGACGGGGAGACCCAGTACTTC. This codes for CATEDGETQYF.